This TCR beta chain is from a study of blood T cell repertoires in COVID-19. About the research overall: PBMCs, B-cell-depleted T cells, or T cells provided the cDNA or gDNA that made up the material.

This study enrolled people aged roughly 18 to 89 from around 26 US geographic areas. Donors were grouped by their self-reported clinical history. This CDR3 has 14 residues. V lost 8 bases and J 4 bases, leaving 17 bases between the germline ends. The germline V gene encodes CDR1 SNHLY and CDR2 FYNNEI. Per the original methods: Counts of nucleated cells, estimated from reference gene primer amplification, were obtained. Here immunoSEQ multiplex PCR was the method, and the copy in TCRdb shows in-frame clones only, minus some. The DNA gave D and trimming, while V, J and clone size come from that table. The sample includes 350,000 to 550,000 clones, 70% to 90% seen only once; the top ten take approximately 2%.

The chain combines TRBV2 with TRBJ1-2; weak D call: TRBD1 (6 bases). Sequences were obtained from PBMCs or T cells enriched from blood (not recorded which). This TCR was sampled from a woman aged 18-30 years with acute COVID-19. CDR3 coding DNA: TGTGCCAGCCGACAGGTTAGGCAGGGCTATGGCTACACCTTC. It yields the protein CASRQVRQGYGYTF.